The 8 T cell receptor beta chains below come from one sample, sequenced in a study of blood T cell repertoires in COVID-19. Clones were read by immunoSEQ multiplex PCR, and TCRdb kept only the in-frame ones, dropping some. The table lists just under 150,000 clones, approximately 89% of them singletons. The sample consisted of peripheral blood. All receptors come from a human donor in a cohort sampled during active COVID-19.

The chain combines TRBV2 with TRBJ1-5; D call uncertain. Trimming pared 4 bases from V and 1 base from J, leaving 11 bases between. CDR1 and CDR2 (germline): SNHLY, FYNNEI. This CDR3 region has 15 residues. CDR3 residues: CASSVAVTSNQPQHF. The CDR3 bases are TGTGCCAGCAGTGTGGCAGTCACGAGCAATCAGCCCCAGCATTTT.

The chain combines TRBV21-1 with TRBJ2-1; the table assigns TRBD1, which was not confirmed against the DNA. TRBV21-1 is described as a pseudogene. CDR3 size: 16 residues. In nucleotides, the CDR3 is TGTGCCAGCAGTTTTCCGGGACAGGGGGCTCAAAATGAGCAGTTCTTC. Translated, it gives CASSFPGQGAQNEQFF.

This clone was found a few times. The V and J genes are TRBV6-2 or TRBV6-3 and TRBJ2-7, with 9 bases identical to TRBD1. Looked up from germline, CDR1 is MNHEY and CDR2 is SVGEGT. Trimming took 6 bases from V and 7 from J; bases not matched to a gene: 7. The CDR3 is made up of 13 amino acids. The CDR3 is CASSPQGAGEQYF. The CDR3 DNA sequence: TGTGCCAGCAGCCCACAGGGGGCTGGAGAGCAGTACTTC.

The rearrangement links TRBV4-1 to TRBJ1-4, with TRBD1 identical over 8 bases. The V gene's germline CDR1 is MGHRA and CDR2 YSYEKL. This CDR3 region has 15 residues. V trimming: 1 base; J trimming: 8 bases; junction bases outside the gene matches: 6. This CDR3 is CASSQGDRTGEKLFF. DNA of the CDR3: TGCGCCAGCAGCCAAGGCGACCGGACAGGGGAAAAACTGTTTTTT.

The chain is built from TRBV29-1 and TRBJ1-2; D unresolved. Deletions cut 7 bases from V and 7 bases from J, with 13 bases between. Per the germline V gene, CDR1 is SQVTM and CDR2 is ANQGSEA. The CDR3 sequence is 11 residues long. The DNA for the CDR3 is TGCAGCGCCCACGACCGGGGTGGCTACACCTTC. It codes for CSAHDRGGYTF.

The rearrangement joins TRBV19 to TRBJ2-3, with D maybe TRBD1 (6 bases). This CDR3 has 15 residues. Germline V gives CDR1 LNHDA, CDR2 SQIVND (reference sequence). The V end lost 2 bases, the J end lost 2 bases, and 11 bases lay between the germline ends. This chain's CDR3 is CASSIKAGDTDTQYF. The CDR3 DNA reads as TGTGCCAGTAGTATAAAAGCAGGGGACACAGATACGCAGTATTTT.

The chain carries TRBV4-3 and TRBJ1-4, with 10 bases identical to TRBD1. From germline, CDR1 is LGHNA and CDR2 YSLEER. This CDR3 has 20 residues. V dropped 0 bases and J dropped 0; count of bases not matched to a gene: 10. CDR3 amino acids: CASSQDPPTGGVATNEKLFF. The CDR3 DNA sequence: TGCGCCAGCAGCCAAGATCCCCCGACAGGGGGCGTGGCAACTAATGAAAAACTGTTTTTT.

This clone has only a few counts. The chain couples TRBV6-2 or TRBV6-3 to TRBJ2-7, with 13 bases aligning to TRBD2. This CDR3 spans 15 amino acids. Germline CDR1 reads MNHEY; CDR2 reads SVGEGT. After removal of 6 bases from V and 3 bases from J, the junction contained 5 bases not matched to a gene. CDR3 sequence reads: CASSPGLAGIYEQYF. The DNA of the CDR3 is TGTGCCAGCAGCCCGGGACTAGCGGGGATCTACGAGCAGTACTTC.